The 27 T cell receptor beta chains presented below share a single source sample, sequenced in a study of OX40 agonist ivuxolimab in advanced cancers. Assay used: immunoSEQ multiplex PCR; TCRdb lists only in-frame clones, some missing. The sample includes about 88,000 clones, more than 75% of them seen just once. The sample consisted of CD4+ or CD8+ T cells sorted from blood, taken in a trial of the OX40 agonist ivuxolimab. The receptors originated from an adult with an advanced solid tumor such as melanoma, head and neck, liver or kidney cancer.

The chain is built from TRBV2 and TRBJ1-5; TRBD1 agrees at 7 bases. Germline CDR1 reads SNHLY; CDR2 reads FYNNEI. Unmatched junction bases numbered 5, after V lost 3 bases and J lost 6 bases. This CDR3 is built from 14 residues. The CDR3: CASSDGRGPQPQHF. CDR3 nucleotide sequence: TGTGCCAGCAGTGACGGAAGGGGGCCTCAGCCCCAGCATTTT.

In this sample, this clone turned up once. The chain links TRBV19 to TRBJ1-6; D call uncertain. The ends were cut back, 2 bases at V and 7 bases at J, with 12 bases in the middle. The CDR3 covers 15 residues. The germline V gene has CDR1 LNHDA and CDR2 SQIVND (reference sequence). The CDR3 loop reads CASSIRATLNSPLHF. The CDR3 DNA is TGTGCCAGTAGTATACGGGCAACCCTGAATTCACCCCTCCACTTT.

This sequence joins TRBV21-1 and TRBJ2-7; TRBD2, the table's D call, was not compared with the DNA. TRBV21-1 constitutes a pseudogene. The CDR3 is 16 residues long. CDR3 nucleotides: TGTGCCAGCAGCAAAAGGGCCCGGGGCGGGGGCTACGAGCAGTACTTC. It is translated as CASSKRARGGGYEQYF.

DNA for the CDR3: TGTGCCAGCAGCTACGGGACAGCGGGGGAAGAGACCCAGTACTTC. Translated, it gives CASSYGTAGEETQYF. The chain employs TRBV7-2 and TRBJ2-5, with D possibly TRBD2 on 8 matching bases. Looked up from germline, CDR1 is SGHTA and CDR2 is FQGNSA. V was shortened by 4 bases and J by 3 bases, with 15 bases between the two germline ends. This CDR3 region has 15 residues.

This chain joins TRBV10-1 and TRBJ2-3; weak D call: TRBD1 (6 bases). V lost 2 bases and J 3 bases, leaving 9 bases between the germline ends. Germline V gives CDR1 WNHNN, CDR2 SYGVQD (reference sequence). CDR3 length: 14 amino acids. The CDR3 coding sequence is TGCGCCAGCAGTGAGAACAGGGAAACAGATACGCAGTATTTT. It codes for CASSENRETDTQYF.

The table lists this clone with a count of one. The gene calls are TRBV7-2 and TRBJ2-7, with D possibly TRBD2 on 5 matching bases. The V gene's germline CDR1 is SGHTA and CDR2 FQGNSA. This CDR3 has 15 amino acids. Trimming took 4 bases from V and 0 from J, leaving 13 bases between them. This chain's CDR3 is CASSSSRVSSYEQYF. The DNA of the CDR3 is TGTGCCAGCAGCTCATCGCGGGTGAGCTCCTACGAGCAGTACTTC.

V gene TRBV5-4 combines with J gene TRBJ2-5; 7 nucleotides match TRBD2. In germline, CDR1 is SGHNT, CDR2 YYREEE (reference sequence). Trimming cost V 0 bases and J 2 bases; bases outside gene matches: 4. This CDR3 region has 15 residues. CDR3 in DNA: TGTGCCAGCAGCTTGGACAGGCGGGGGCAAGAGACCCAGTACTTC. Translation: CASSLDRRGQETQYF.

The chain uses TRBV5-1 and TRBJ1-3; a possible D gene is TRBD1 (6 bases). This CDR3 region has 15 residues. Per the germline V gene, CDR1 is SGHRS and CDR2 is YFSETQ. The V gene lost 4 bases and the J gene lost 0 bases, with 11 bases spanning the gap. This chain's CDR3 is CASSPGGASGNTIYF. The CDR3 nucleotides read TGCGCCAGCAGCCCTGGGGGGGCCTCTGGAAACACCATATATTTT.

The V and J genes are TRBV12-2 and TRBJ2-7; TRBD2 is the table's D call, not checked against the DNA. TRBV12-2 is a listed pseudogene. The CDR3 runs to 12 residues. The CDR3 DNA reads TGTGCAAGTCGCTCCCTCCCCCACGAGCAGTACTTC. Encoded protein: CASRSLPHEQYF.

This clone was seen more than once but under ten times. This chain links TRBV4-1 with TRBJ1-1; TRBD1 is a possible D gene (5 bases). The CDR3 spans 17 residues. Trimming took off 6 bases at V and 0 bases at J, with 20 bases between the two ends. In germline, CDR1 is MGHRA, CDR2 YSYEKL. The CDR3 region is CASRTAGEGVVNTEAFF. Written as DNA, the CDR3 is TGCGCCAGCAGAACGGCGGGGGAGGGAGTAGTGAACACTGAAGCTTTCTTT.

The chain links TRBV27 to TRBJ2-7, with 8 positions matching TRBD2. This CDR3 has 16 residues. V lost 0 bases, J lost 0 bases, and 4 bases stayed unmatched. Germline CDR1 is MNHEY and CDR2 is SMNVEV (reference sequence). The CDR3 nucleotides read TGTGCCAGCAGTTTATCGGTCACTAGCGGCTCCTACGAGCAGTACTTC. Encoded protein: CASSLSVTSGSYEQYF.

The chain links TRBV5-1 to TRBJ2-5; 8 bases agree with TRBD1. This CDR3 contains 15 residues. V trimming: 4 bases; J trimming: 0 bases; junction bases outside the gene matches: 5. CDR1 and CDR2 (germline): SGHRS, YFSETQ. The CDR3 protein is CASSLGTGYQETQYF. The CDR3 region has the DNA TGCGCCAGCAGCCTAGGGACAGGCTACCAAGAGACCCAGTACTTC.

With respect to this clone: The DNA is omitted, as the CDR3 cannot be located on it reliably, and the CDR3 follows TCRdb's listing. The CDR3 loop is CASSLTTVATNEKLFF. The J gene is TRBJ1-4, the V gene TRBV11-2. CDR1 is SGHAT and CDR2 is FQNNGV in the germline V gene. The CDR3 length equals 16 residues, ends included.

The rearrangement links TRBV6-5 to TRBJ1-2; D is undetermined. This CDR3 is built from 13 residues. V gave up 4 bases and J gave up 8 bases, with 14 bases separating them. Germline assignment: CDR1 MNHEY and CDR2 SVGAGI. This chain's CDR3 is CASSSYDRGGYTF. Written as DNA, the CDR3 is TGTGCCAGCAGTTCCTACGATCGTGGCGGCTACACCTTC.

The CDR3 sequence: CASRRGGLTEANVLTF. Written as DNA, the CDR3 is TGTGCCAGTAGGAGGGGGGGCTTAACTGAAGCCAACGTCCTGACTTTC. The chain has TRBV19 and TRBJ2-6, with D possibly being TRBD2 (7 bases). V lost 6 bases to trimming and J lost 7 bases, with 19 bases between them. The CDR3 contains 16 residues. Germline V CDR1 and CDR2: LNHDA, SQIVND (reference sequence). The whole variable domain, remainder taken from reference TRBV19 and TRBJ2-6, is DGGITQSPKYLFRKEGQNVTLSCEQNLNHDAMYWYRQDPGQGLRLIYYSQIVNDFQKGDIAEGYSVSREKKESFPLTVTSAQKNPTAFYLCASRRGGLTEANVLTFGAGSRLTVL.

The chain employs TRBV19 and TRBJ2-5; 12 nucleotides match TRBD2. Germline V lookup: CDR1 LNHDA, CDR2 SQIVND (reference sequence). This CDR3 comprises 15 residues. J gave up 2 bases and V 4 bases, and 2 bases lay outside the gene matches. The CDR3 bases are TGTGCCAGTAGTAAACTAGCGGGGGGTCAAGAGACCCAGTACTTC. This sequence encodes CASSKLAGGQETQYF. The complete variable domain, with remaining parts taken from reference TRBV19 and TRBJ2-5, reads DGGITQSPKYLFRKEGQNVTLSCEQNLNHDAMYWYRQDPGQGLRLIYYSQIVNDFQKGDIAEGYSVSREKKESFPLTVTSAQKNPTAFYLCASSKLAGGQETQYFGPGTRLLVL.

This clone was seen only once. J is TRBJ1-2 and V is TRBV6-5, with no clear D. The germline CDR1 and CDR2 sequences are MNHEY and SVGAGI. This CDR3 has 13 residues. Trimming left V 6 bases short and J 3 bases short, with 11 bases between. This CDR3 reads CASRPYSDYGYTF. The CDR3 DNA reads TGTGCCAGCAGGCCTTATAGTGACTATGGCTACACCTTC.

This chain joins TRBV7-2 and TRBJ2-1, with 11 bases that match TRBD1. The CDR3 totals 15 residues. Germline V lookup: CDR1 SGHTA, CDR2 FQGNSA. V lost 4 bases and J lost 8; bases outside the gene matches: 7. In nucleotides, the CDR3 is TGTGCCAGCAGCTCGGACCGGACAGGGGGCTATGAGCAGTTCTTC. Amino acids: CASSSDRTGGYEQFF.

The rearrangement uses TRBV19 and TRBJ1-4; D possibly corresponds to TRBD1 (5 bases). The CDR3 runs 15 residues. Germline loops: CDR1 LNHDA, CDR2 SQIVND (reference sequence). V was shortened by 3 bases and J by 4 bases, with 12 bases between the two germline ends. The CDR3 DNA reads as TGTGCCAGTAGTATCGGGACGGCGGTTAATGAAAAACTGTTTTTT. Translating gives CASSIGTAVNEKLFF. Together with reference TRBV19 and TRBJ1-4, the CDR3 gives the full variable domain: DGGITQSPKYLFRKEGQNVTLSCEQNLNHDAMYWYRQDPGQGLRLIYYSQIVNDFQKGDIAEGYSVSREKKESFPLTVTSAQKNPTAFYLCASSIGTAVNEKLFFGSGTQLSVL.

V is TRBV6-5 and J is TRBJ2-3; D could derive from TRBD1 or TRBD2 (5 bases each). Germline V gives CDR1 MNHEY, CDR2 SVGAGI. This CDR3 region has 14 residues. Trimming stripped 8 bases from V and 5 bases from J, with 17 bases between. DNA for the CDR3: TGTGCCAGCGGACCGAGGGGCGCGGTAGATACGCAGTATTTT. Its translation: CASGPRGAVDTQYF.

This clone showed up just a few times. The chain has TRBV11-2 and TRBJ1-2; D possibly corresponds to TRBD1 (5 bases). The germline gives CDR1 SGHAT, CDR2 FQNNGV. V lost 1 base and J lost 4, with 10 bases in between. The CDR3 covers 14 residues. CDR3 in DNA: TGTGCCAGCAGCTTAGCTCCCGGGGGCTATGGCTACACCTTC. Amino acids: CASSLAPGGYGYTF.

V usage is TRBV4-2 and J usage is TRBJ2-7; D may be TRBD1 (6 bases). CDR1 is LGHNA and CDR2 is YNFKEQ in the germline V gene. Trimming pared 5 bases from V and 4 bases from J, leaving 9 bases between. This CDR3 region has 12 residues. The CDR3 sequence: CASSFDRYEQYF. The DNA for the CDR3 is TGTGCCAGCAGCTTTGACAGGTACGAGCAGTACTTC.

The chain recombines TRBV5-1 with TRBJ2-3; 12 bases fit TRBD2. There are 17 residues in the CDR3. Germline trimming cut 3 bases from V and 5 bases from J; bases unmatched to any gene: 10. Germline V lookup: CDR1 SGHRS, CDR2 YFSETQ. The CDR3 nucleotides read TGCGCCAGCAGCTCCCAACCGACTAGCGGGAGAGTAGATACGCAGTATTTT. Encoded protein: CASSSQPTSGRVDTQYF.

The J gene is TRBJ2-7, the V gene TRBV5-5, with unresolved D. This CDR3 region has 14 residues. Germline CDR1 and CDR2: SGHKS and YYEKEE (reference sequence). The ends were cut back, 1 base at V and 3 bases at J, with 11 bases in the middle. CDR3 in amino acids: CASSLSVQDYEQYF. The CDR3 bases are TGTGCCAGCAGCTTGTCAGTACAAGACTACGAGCAGTACTTC.

The V and J genes are TRBV18 and TRBJ2-1; 8 positions match TRBD1. The germline gives CDR1 KGHSH, CDR2 LQKENI. This CDR3 has 16 residues. V gave up 1 base and J gave up 0 bases; unmatched junction bases: 2. Written as DNA, the CDR3 is TGTGCCAGCTCACCACGACAGGGGAGCTCCTACAATGAGCAGTTCTTC. Translation gives CASSPRQGSSYNEQFF.

The chain is built from TRBV14 and TRBJ2-3, with D unresolved. V lost 4 bases and J 5 bases, leaving 7 bases between the germline ends. The CDR3 has 12 residues. Germline V gives CDR1 SGHDN, CDR2 FVKESK. CDR3 nucleotide sequence: TGTGCCAGCAGCCCTGGGTTAGATACGCAGTATTTT. Its protein product is CASSPGLDTQYF.

This sequence joins TRBV4-1 and TRBJ2-2, with 9 bases that match TRBD1. The V segment lost 1 base and the J segment 6 bases; nucleotides outside the gene matches: 12. The CDR3 loop spans 18 amino acids. Germline CDR1 MGHRA, CDR2 YSYEKL. In nucleotides, the CDR3 is TGCGCCAGCAGCCAAGGGACAGGGGTCACAAGAAGGGCCGGGGAGCTGTTTTTT. This codes for CASSQGTGVTRRAGELFF.